The rows below give T cell receptor beta chains drawn from one sample of a study of blood T cell repertoires in COVID-19. The assay was immunoSEQ multiplex PCR, and TCRdb's table has in-frame clones only and misses some. The repertoire includes 130,000 or so clones, approximately 85% of them detected once, and more than 3.5% sits in the top ten. The sequencing input was peripheral blood. These receptors were collected from a human donor in a cohort sampled during active COVID-19. Each CDR3 is given with its conserved first and last residue. A D gene is named only where the DNA matches it firmly. Where a row states a size, it is once, few, many or the class of an expanded clone; other rows omit it.

length: 12
J: TRBJ2-1
D: -
size: -
V: TRBV5-1
DNA: TGCGCCAGCAGCCGGGGTCTCAATGAGCAGTTCTTC
CDR3: CASSRGLNEQFF

length: 16
J: TRBJ2-5
D: TRBD2
size: -
V: TRBV7-2
DNA: TGTGCCAGCAGCCGCGAAAGAGCGGGAGGCCAAGAGACCCAGTACTTC
CDR3: CASSRERAGGQETQYF

length: 14
J: TRBJ1-2
D: -
size: -
V: TRBV6-2/TRBV6-3
DNA: TGTGCCAGCAGTTACCCTGGACAGCTTTGGGGCTACACCTTC
CDR3: CASSYPGQLWGYTF

length: 14
J: TRBJ2-1
D: TRBD2
size: -
V: TRBV10-2
DNA: TGCGCCAGCCGTGCGGGGGGGCAGAACAATGAGCAGTTCTTC
CDR3: CASRAGGQNNEQFF

length: 14
J: TRBJ1-5
D: TRBD1
size: -
V: TRBV19
DNA: TGTGCCAGTAGTTCGACAGGGGGCAATCAGCCCCAGCATTTT
CDR3: CASSSTGGNQPQHF

length: 13
J: TRBJ2-3
D: -
size: -
V: TRBV10-3
DNA: TGTGCCATCGGTGGCGGCGACACAGATACGCAGTATTTT
CDR3: CAIGGGDTDTQYF

length: 14
J: TRBJ2-7
D: TRBD2
size: -
V: TRBV5-1
DNA: TGCGCCAGCAGCTTCGGTAGCGGGGGCTACGAGCAGTACTTC
CDR3: CASSFGSGGYEQYF

length: 15
J: TRBJ2-5
D: -
size: once
V: TRBV6-2/TRBV6-3
DNA: TGTGCCAGCAGTTACTCGTCAGGGACACAAGAGACCCAGTACTTC
CDR3: CASSYSSGTQETQYF

length: 13
J: TRBJ1-5
D: -
size: -
V: TRBV2
DNA: TGTGCCAGCACCCCCGGGAGCCCAGGGCCCCAGCATTTT
CDR3: CASTPGSPGPQHF

length: 15
J: TRBJ1-6
D: TRBD1
size: -
V: TRBV5-6
DNA: TGTGCCAGCAGGGGACAGGGGGCGTTGAATTCACCCCTCCACTTT
CDR3: CASRGQGALNSPLHF

length: 13
J: TRBJ1-1
D: TRBD1
size: few
V: TRBV29-1
DNA: TGCAGCGTTGGGACAGGCCCGGGCACTGAAGCTTTCTTT
CDR3: CSVGTGPGTEAFF

length: 14
J: TRBJ1-1
D: -
size: -
V: TRBV2
DNA: TGTGCCAGCAGTTCTGATCAGGGGACCACTGAAGCTTTCTTT
CDR3: CASSSDQGTTEAFF

length: 16
J: TRBJ1-4
D: -
size: -
V: TRBV11-2
DNA: TGTGCCAGCAGCTTAGGAATTCGACCCGGCGGTGAAAAACTGTTTTTT
CDR3: CASSLGIRPGGEKLFF

length: 12
J: TRBJ1-2
D: -
size: few
V: TRBV6-5
DNA: TGTGCCAGCGGAAACAGGGAAAGAGGCTACACCTTC
CDR3: CASGNRERGYTF

length: 17
J: TRBJ1-5
D: -
size: -
V: TRBV19
DNA: TGTGCCAGTAGGGACCGGACAGCTAGCTTGAGCAATCAGCCCCAGCATTTT
CDR3: CASRDRTASLSNQPQHF

length: 17
J: TRBJ1-4
D: -
size: -
V: TRBV21-1
DNA: TGTGCCAGCAGCAAGTGGACAGGGGGCGCAACTAATGAAAAACTGTTTTTT
CDR3: CASSKWTGGATNEKLFF

length: 16
J: TRBJ1-3
D: -
size: -
V: TRBV7-2
DNA: TGTGCCAGCAGCTTCGGCCCTTCGACAGCTGGAAACACCATATATTTT
CDR3: CASSFGPSTAGNTIYF

length: 15
J: TRBJ1-4
D: -
size: -
V: TRBV6-5
DNA: TGTGCCAGCGCAGTTACGGGTGAGCAGAATGAAAAACTGTTTTTT
CDR3: CASAVTGEQNEKLFF

length: 14
J: TRBJ2-2
D: -
size: -
V: TRBV6-4
DNA: TGTGCCAGCAGTGACCCCGGGACACCCGGGGAGCTGTTTTTT
CDR3: CASSDPGTPGELFF

length: 16
J: TRBJ1-2
D: TRBD1
size: -
V: TRBV6-5
DNA: TGTGCCAGCAGTTTTGGCGGGAAGGGGGCCCGGTGGGGCTACACCTTC
CDR3: CASSFGGKGARWGYTF

length: 14
J: TRBJ1-2
D: TRBD1
size: -
V: TRBV7-9
DNA: TGTGCCAGCAGCGCAGGGGGCTCTAACTATGGCTACACCTTC
CDR3: CASSAGGSNYGYTF

length: 17
J: TRBJ2-2
D: -
size: -
V: TRBV4-3
DNA: TGCGCCAGCAGCCCGGGAGTCGGTAGCGTCAACACCGGGGAGCTGTTTTTT
CDR3: CASSPGVGSVNTGELFF

length: 14
J: TRBJ2-2
D: -
size: -
V: TRBV4-3
DNA: TGCGCCAGCAGCCAAGATGGAGGCACCGGGGAGCTGTTTTTT
CDR3: CASSQDGGTGELFF

length: 16
J: TRBJ2-2
D: TRBD2
size: -
V: TRBV14
DNA: TGTGCCAGCAGCCAAGCCGGGACTAGTATGACCGGGGAGCTGTTTTTT
CDR3: CASSQAGTSMTGELFF

length: 15
J: TRBJ2-1
D: -
size: -
V: TRBV7-2
DNA: TGTGCCAGCAGCTTAGCTCGGGGGGCTGGGAATGAGCAGTTCTTC
CDR3: CASSLARGAGNEQFF

length: 12
J: TRBJ2-7
D: -
size: -
V: TRBV19
DNA: TGTGCCAGTAGTTCCTCTATCGACGAGCAGTACTTC
CDR3: CASSSSIDEQYF

length: 15
J: TRBJ2-1
D: -
size: -
V: TRBV7-6
DNA: TGTGCCAGCAGCCGGTTAATAGCGGCATACAATGAGCAGTTCTTC
CDR3: CASSRLIAAYNEQFF

length: 15
J: TRBJ2-1
D: TRBD2
size: -
V: TRBV10-1
DNA: TGCGCCAGCAGTGGGGGACTAGCGGGAGTTAATGAGCAGTTCTTC
CDR3: CASSGGLAGVNEQFF

length: 18
J: TRBJ2-1
D: TRBD2
size: -
V: TRBV6-2/TRBV6-3
DNA: TGTGCCAGCAGCGTTAGCGGGGGAACATTCCTCTCCTACAATGAGCAGTTCTTC
CDR3: CASSVSGGTFLSYNEQFF

length: 17
J: TRBJ2-7
D: TRBD1
size: -
V: TRBV19
DNA: TGTGCCAGTAGTATAGCACGTACGGACAGGGGGCTATACGAGCAGTACTTC
CDR3: CASSIARTDRGLYEQYF

length: 15
J: TRBJ1-1
D: -
size: -
V: TRBV5-1
DNA: TGCGCCAGCAGCGAAGGCAGCGGGGGTGTCACTGAAGCTTTCTTT
CDR3: CASSEGSGGVTEAFF

length: 15
J: TRBJ1-5
D: TRBD1
size: -
V: TRBV5-5
DNA: TGTGCCAGCAGCTTGGGTGACAGGGCAAATCAGCCCCAGCATTTT
CDR3: CASSLGDRANQPQHF

length: 12
J: TRBJ1-1
D: -
size: -
V: TRBV30
DNA: TGTGCCTGGAGTGTACGAGGGACTGAAGCTTTCTTT
CDR3: CAWSVRGTEAFF

length: 18
J: TRBJ2-7
D: -
size: -
V: TRBV2
DNA: TGTGCCAGCAGGGGGCCGCTAGAGGCCAGCGCGTTTGCCTACGAGCAGTACTTC
CDR3: CASRGPLEASAFAYEQYF

length: 13
J: TRBJ1-6
D: TRBD1
size: -
V: TRBV19
DNA: TGTGCCAGTGCCGGGACAGGGAATTCACCCCTCCACTTT
CDR3: CASAGTGNSPLHF

length: 15
J: TRBJ1-4
D: TRBD1
size: -
V: TRBV18
DNA: TGTGCCAGCTCCCGGAAGGACAGGGCTAGTGAAAAACTGTTTTTT
CDR3: CASSRKDRASEKLFF

length: 16
J: TRBJ1-1
D: -
size: -
V: TRBV6-2/TRBV6-3
DNA: TGTGCCAGCAGCACCAAGCTATTTTACGATAACACTGAAGCTTTCTTT
CDR3: CASSTKLFYDNTEAFF

length: 13
J: TRBJ1-5
D: TRBD1
size: -
V: TRBV4-3
DNA: TGCGCCAGCAGCCCGGACAGGGGTCAGCCCCAGCATTTT
CDR3: CASSPDRGQPQHF

length: 15
J: TRBJ1-1
D: TRBD1
size: -
V: TRBV9
DNA: TGTGCCAGCAGCGTTACAGGGGAGTTGAACACTGAAGCTTTCTTT
CDR3: CASSVTGELNTEAFF

length: 15
J: TRBJ1-3
D: -
size: -
V: TRBV7-2
DNA: TGTGCCAGCAGCTGGAATACAGGGTCTGGAAACACCATATATTTT
CDR3: CASSWNTGSGNTIYF

length: 15
J: TRBJ2-1
D: TRBD2
size: -
V: TRBV7-9
DNA: TGTGCCAGCAGCTTAGGATCGGGAGGGTACAATGAGCAGTTCTTC
CDR3: CASSLGSGGYNEQFF

length: 15
J: TRBJ1-5
D: TRBD1
size: -
V: TRBV6-5
DNA: TGTGCCAGCAGGGGACAGGGTCAGAGCAATCAGCCCCAGCATTTT
CDR3: CASRGQGQSNQPQHF

length: 15
J: TRBJ1-5
D: TRBD1
size: -
V: TRBV6-6
DNA: TGTGCCAGCACCAACCACCTCGACAGGGATCAGCCCCAGCATTTT
CDR3: CASTNHLDRDQPQHF

length: 14
J: TRBJ2-7
D: TRBD1
size: -
V: TRBV5-1
DNA: TGCGCCAGCAGCTCCGGGACAGCCCTTTTAGGGCAGTACTTC
CDR3: CASSSGTALLGQYF

length: 15
J: TRBJ2-2
D: TRBD2
size: -
V: TRBV7-3
DNA: TGTGCCAGCAGCCCCAGCGGGGGGAACACCGGGGAGCTGTTTTTT
CDR3: CASSPSGGNTGELFF

length: 12
J: TRBJ2-7
D: -
size: -
V: TRBV19
DNA: TGTGCCAGTAGTTCCCTCGCCTACGAGCAGTACTTC
CDR3: CASSSLAYEQYF

length: 15
J: TRBJ1-1
D: -
size: -
V: TRBV27
DNA: TGTGCCAGCAGTTTCGGGCGCGGGGTTGGCACTGAAGCTTTCTTT
CDR3: CASSFGRGVGTEAFF

length: 14
J: TRBJ1-2
D: -
size: -
V: TRBV24-1
DNA: TGTGCCACCAGTGAGGGGGGGCCGAACTATGGCTACACCTTC
CDR3: CATSEGGPNYGYTF

length: 13
J: TRBJ2-4
D: -
size: -
V: TRBV5-4
DNA: TGTGCCAGCAGCTTGGAGCCCCCCAACATTCAGTACTTC
CDR3: CASSLEPPNIQYF

length: 14
J: TRBJ2-7
D: -
size: -
V: TRBV5-5
DNA: TGTGCCAGCAGCTTGGATTGGGCTTTGGACGAGCAGTACTTC
CDR3: CASSLDWALDEQYF

length: 14
J: TRBJ1-5
D: -
size: -
V: TRBV19
DNA: TGTGCCAGTAGGGATCAGGGGTCCCACGTCCCCCAGCATTTT
CDR3: CASRDQGSHVPQHF

length: 14
J: TRBJ1-2
D: TRBD1
size: -
V: TRBV19
DNA: TGTGCCAGTAGTCCCGGGGACAGGGCCCATGGCTACACCTTC
CDR3: CASSPGDRAHGYTF

length: 16
J: TRBJ2-3
D: TRBD2
size: -
V: TRBV19
DNA: TGTGCCAGTAGTATAGCGGGAGGACTTTTTGGAGATACGCAGTATTTT
CDR3: CASSIAGGLFGDTQYF

length: 13
J: TRBJ2-3
D: TRBD1
size: few
V: TRBV2
DNA: TGTGCCAGCAGCCCGACAGGGACAGATACGCAGTATTTT
CDR3: CASSPTGTDTQYF

length: 15
J: TRBJ1-2
D: -
size: -
V: TRBV19
DNA: TGTGCCAGTAGTATAGAAGGGGTTCCGGACTATGGCTACACCTTC
CDR3: CASSIEGVPDYGYTF